This TCR beta chain is drawn from a study of T cells in Graves' hyperthyroidism and ophthalmopathy. V lost 4 bases to trimming and J lost 7 bases, with 17 bases between them. The CDR3 sequence is 16 residues long. Germline CDR1 SNHLY, CDR2 FYNNEI. Ophthalmopathy patients showed a Clinical Activity Score of at least 3, NOSPECS grade of at least 4 and duration under 3 months. From RNA transcripts, TCR beta CDR3 regions were amplified. During a first-round RT-PCR of the TCR CDR3, the HTBI primer set was used. One entry per CDR3 protein results from TCRdb running MiXCR on the multiplex PCR reads. The table lists approximately 40,000 distinct CDR3 sequences, roughly half of them singletons.

This TCR derives from a middle-aged man with Graves' ophthalmopathy. The chain employs TRBV2 and TRBJ1-6, with a weak D call TRBD1 (6 bases). The sequenced sample consisted of blood. CDR3 protein: CASSVAGAGANSPLHF. CDR3 coding DNA: TGTGCCAGCAGTGTTGCGGGGGCGGGGGCGAATTCACCCCTCCACTTT. Full variable domain (remainder filled in from reference TRBV2 and TRBJ1-6): EPEVTQTPSHQVTQMGQEVILRCVPISNHLYFYWYRQILGQKVEFLVSFYNNEISEKSEIFDDQFSVERPDGSNFTLKIRSTKLEDSAMYFCASSVAGAGANSPLHFGNGTRLTVT.